The rows below give T cell receptor beta chains drawn from one sample of a study of cytomegalovirus exposure and HLA in healthy donors. Generated by immunoSEQ multiplex PCR, the TCRdb table keeps only in-frame clones and is missing some. The sample carries fewer than 140,000 clones, around 75% recorded once. Sequencing was performed on PBMCs. The receptor source for this set is a man aged 35-49 years in good health and CMV-seronegative. Both conserved end residues are part of each CDR3. D genes are given only for firm matches. A row's size may be missing; if present it is once, few, many or a size class.

clone_size: -
cdr3_length: 15
d_call: -
v_call: TRBV6-6
j_call: TRBJ2-1
cdr3_aa: CASSLTRGPLDEQFF
cdr3_nt: TGTGCCAGCAGTTTGACGCGGGGGCCCCTCGATGAGCAGTTCTTC

clone_size: -
cdr3_length: 15
d_call: -
v_call: TRBV10-2
j_call: TRBJ2-1
cdr3_aa: CASNAGGGPYNEQFF
cdr3_nt: TGCGCCAGCAACGCGGGCGGGGGCCCCTACAATGAGCAGTTCTTC

clone_size: few
cdr3_length: 13
d_call: -
v_call: TRBV18
j_call: TRBJ2-2
cdr3_aa: CASSPLGAGELFF
cdr3_nt: TGTGCCAGCTCACCCCTCGGGGCCGGGGAGCTGTTTTTT

clone_size: -
cdr3_length: 13
d_call: TRBD1
v_call: TRBV19
j_call: TRBJ2-7
cdr3_aa: CASSPGTAYEQYF
cdr3_nt: TGTGCCAGTAGTCCAGGGACAGCCTACGAGCAGTACTTC

clone_size: few
cdr3_length: 13
d_call: -
v_call: TRBV2
j_call: TRBJ2-1
cdr3_aa: CALSLGGYNEQFF
cdr3_nt: TGTGCGCTATCCCTCGGGGGTTACAATGAGCAGTTCTTC

clone_size: -
cdr3_length: 14
d_call: TRBD1
v_call: TRBV19
j_call: TRBJ1-2
cdr3_aa: CASSIAQGAPGYTF
cdr3_nt: TGTGCCAGTAGTATTGCGCAGGGGGCACCCGGCTACACCTTC

clone_size: -
cdr3_length: 13
d_call: -
v_call: TRBV7-9
j_call: TRBJ1-2
cdr3_aa: CSSSYVANYGYTF
cdr3_nt: TGTTCCAGCAGCTATGTCGCTAACTATGGCTACACCTTC

clone_size: -
cdr3_length: 16
d_call: TRBD2
v_call: TRBV18
j_call: TRBJ2-3
cdr3_aa: CASSPFGGANTDTQYF
cdr3_nt: TGTGCCAGCTCACCATTCGGGGGGGCAAACACAGATACGCAGTATTTT

clone_size: once
cdr3_length: 15
d_call: -
v_call: TRBV5-1
j_call: TRBJ2-7
cdr3_aa: CASSLVPGPTYEQYF
cdr3_nt: TGCGCCAGCAGCTTGGTGCCGGGTCCCACCTACGAGCAGTACTTC

clone_size: -
cdr3_length: 13
d_call: -
v_call: TRBV7-2
j_call: TRBJ2-2
cdr3_aa: CASSPPGYGELFF
cdr3_nt: TGTGCCAGCAGCCCGCCCGGGTACGGGGAGCTGTTTTTT

clone_size: once
cdr3_length: 16
d_call: TRBD2
v_call: TRBV5-1
j_call: TRBJ2-5
cdr3_aa: CASSLVFSGEQEAQYF
cdr3_nt: TGCGCCAGCAGCTTGGTCTTTAGCGGGGAGCAAGAGGCCCAGTACTTC

clone_size: -
cdr3_length: 14
d_call: TRBD2
v_call: TRBV15
j_call: TRBJ2-1
cdr3_aa: CATSPRGGLYEQFF
cdr3_nt: TGTGCCACCAGCCCCCGGGGGGGGCTCTATGAGCAGTTCTTC

clone_size: -
cdr3_length: 14
d_call: -
v_call: TRBV19
j_call: TRBJ2-5
cdr3_aa: CASSIEAGVKTQYF
cdr3_nt: TGTGCCAGTAGTATAGAAGCCGGGGTGAAGACCCAGTACTTC

clone_size: -
cdr3_length: 13
d_call: TRBD1
v_call: TRBV7-6
j_call: TRBJ1-2
cdr3_aa: CASSFDRAYGYTF
cdr3_nt: TGTGCCAGCAGCTTCGACAGGGCCTATGGCTACACCTTC

clone_size: -
cdr3_length: 15
d_call: TRBD2
v_call: TRBV15
j_call: TRBJ2-1
cdr3_aa: CATRARLAGHNEQFF
cdr3_nt: TGTGCCACCAGGGCTCGGCTAGCGGGGCACAATGAGCAGTTCTTC

clone_size: -
cdr3_length: 14
d_call: -
v_call: TRBV5-6
j_call: TRBJ2-5
cdr3_aa: CASSPINGFETQYF
cdr3_nt: TGTGCCAGCAGCCCAATTAACGGGTTTGAGACCCAGTACTTC

clone_size: -
cdr3_length: 15
d_call: -
v_call: TRBV5-1
j_call: TRBJ1-4
cdr3_aa: CASSPGGGFNEKLFF
cdr3_nt: TGCGCCAGCAGCCCCGGCGGGGGGTTTAATGAAAAACTGTTTTTT

clone_size: -
cdr3_length: 15
d_call: TRBD2
v_call: TRBV5-1
j_call: TRBJ2-1
cdr3_aa: CASRDNSGGMGEQFF
cdr3_nt: TGCGCCAGCAGGGACAATAGCGGGGGCATGGGTGAGCAGTTCTTC

clone_size: -
cdr3_length: 15
d_call: TRBD1
v_call: TRBV27
j_call: TRBJ1-6
cdr3_aa: CASRWDSTHNSPLHF
cdr3_nt: TGTGCCAGCAGATGGGACAGTACCCATAATTCACCCCTCCACTTT

clone_size: once
cdr3_length: 13
d_call: TRBD1
v_call: TRBV5-4
j_call: TRBJ1-1
cdr3_aa: CASTGQGITEAFF
cdr3_nt: TGTGCCAGCACCGGACAGGGGATCACTGAAGCTTTCTTT

clone_size: -
cdr3_length: 13
d_call: -
v_call: TRBV19
j_call: TRBJ1-1
cdr3_aa: CASATLTNTEAFF
cdr3_nt: TGTGCCAGTGCGACACTCACGAACACTGAAGCTTTCTTT

clone_size: -
cdr3_length: 19
d_call: -
v_call: TRBV4-1
j_call: TRBJ2-6
cdr3_aa: CASSQDDSRFSSGANVLTF
cdr3_nt: TGCGCCAGCAGCCAAGATGACAGCCGATTTAGCTCTGGGGCCAACGTCCTGACTTTC

clone_size: -
cdr3_length: 16
d_call: -
v_call: TRBV21-1
j_call: TRBJ1-1
cdr3_aa: CASSKAGGRGDTEAFF
cdr3_nt: TGTGCCAGCAGCAAAGCAGGAGGGAGGGGAGACACTGAAGCTTTCTTT

clone_size: -
cdr3_length: 14
d_call: -
v_call: TRBV7-8
j_call: TRBJ2-5
cdr3_aa: CASRYRVSGETQYF
cdr3_nt: TGTGCCAGCAGGTACAGGGTCTCAGGGGAGACCCAGTACTTC

clone_size: -
cdr3_length: 14
d_call: TRBD1
v_call: TRBV5-1
j_call: TRBJ2-7
cdr3_aa: CASSPQDRTYEQYF
cdr3_nt: TGCGCCAGCAGCCCCCAGGACAGGACCTACGAGCAGTACTTC

clone_size: -
cdr3_length: 14
d_call: -
v_call: TRBV14
j_call: TRBJ1-1
cdr3_aa: CASSAPGMNTEAFF
cdr3_nt: TGTGCCAGCAGCGCTCCGGGTATGAACACTGAAGCTTTCTTT

clone_size: -
cdr3_length: 15
d_call: TRBD1
v_call: TRBV5-1
j_call: TRBJ2-7
cdr3_aa: CASSVRTGAPYEQYF
cdr3_nt: TGCGCCAGCAGCGTTAGGACAGGGGCCCCCTACGAGCAGTACTTC

clone_size: -
cdr3_length: 14
d_call: -
v_call: TRBV7-9
j_call: TRBJ2-3
cdr3_aa: CASSHHSRADTQYF
cdr3_nt: TGTGCCAGCAGCCACCATAGCAGGGCAGATACGCAGTATTTT

clone_size: -
cdr3_length: 13
d_call: TRBD1
v_call: TRBV7-8
j_call: TRBJ1-3
cdr3_aa: CASSPTGGNTIYF
cdr3_nt: TGTGCCAGCAGCCCAACAGGGGGTAACACCATATATTTT

clone_size: -
cdr3_length: 17
d_call: TRBD2
v_call: TRBV4-1
j_call: TRBJ2-7
cdr3_aa: CASSQDQAGGAPYEQYF
cdr3_nt: TGCGCCAGCAGCCAAGATCAGGCCGGGGGGGCCCCCTACGAGCAGTACTTC

clone_size: -
cdr3_length: 15
d_call: TRBD1
v_call: TRBV5-6
j_call: TRBJ1-4
cdr3_aa: CASSVGQGRSEKLFF
cdr3_nt: TGTGCCAGCAGCGTCGGACAGGGGCGTAGTGAAAAACTGTTTTTT

clone_size: -
cdr3_length: 13
d_call: -
v_call: TRBV15
j_call: TRBJ2-7
cdr3_aa: CATSRDRAHEQYF
cdr3_nt: TGTGCCACCAGCAGAGACAGGGCCCACGAGCAGTACTTC

clone_size: -
cdr3_length: 15
d_call: -
v_call: TRBV2
j_call: TRBJ1-4
cdr3_aa: CASAGAFSTNEKLFF
cdr3_nt: TGTGCCAGTGCGGGGGCCTTCTCAACTAATGAAAAACTGTTTTTT

clone_size: -
cdr3_length: 13
d_call: -
v_call: TRBV7-6
j_call: TRBJ2-3
cdr3_aa: CASSLAYPDTQYF
cdr3_nt: TGTGCCAGCAGCTTAGCGTATCCAGATACGCAGTATTTT

clone_size: -
cdr3_length: 14
d_call: -
v_call: TRBV9
j_call: TRBJ1-6
cdr3_aa: CASSVAPEGSPLHF
cdr3_nt: TGTGCCAGCAGCGTAGCGCCGGAGGGCTCACCCCTCCACTTT

clone_size: -
cdr3_length: 18
d_call: -
v_call: TRBV5-5
j_call: TRBJ2-1
cdr3_aa: CASSFRRGAGSAYNEQFF
cdr3_nt: TGTGCCAGCAGCTTTCGACGGGGAGCCGGGTCAGCCTACAATGAGCAGTTCTTC

clone_size: -
cdr3_length: 15
d_call: TRBD1
v_call: TRBV6-6
j_call: TRBJ1-5
cdr3_aa: CASNRGSYSNQPQHF
cdr3_nt: TGTGCCAGCAACAGGGGGTCATATAGCAATCAGCCCCAGCATTTT

clone_size: -
cdr3_length: 14
d_call: -
v_call: TRBV7-9
j_call: TRBJ2-2
cdr3_aa: CASSPAGPTGELFF
cdr3_nt: TGTGCCAGCAGCCCCGCGGGGCCCACCGGGGAGCTGTTTTTT

clone_size: -
cdr3_length: 15
d_call: TRBD2
v_call: TRBV9
j_call: TRBJ2-5
cdr3_aa: CASSVVAGNQETQYF
cdr3_nt: TGTGCCAGCAGCGTAGTAGCGGGGAACCAAGAGACCCAGTACTTC

clone_size: -
cdr3_length: 17
d_call: TRBD2
v_call: TRBV5-8
j_call: TRBJ2-5
cdr3_aa: CASSWGLTSGGQETQYF
cdr3_nt: TGTGCCAGCAGCTGGGGCCTAACTAGCGGGGGCCAAGAGACCCAGTACTTC

clone_size: -
cdr3_length: 14
d_call: -
v_call: TRBV9
j_call: TRBJ2-3
cdr3_aa: CASSVWGGTDTQYF
cdr3_nt: TGTGCCAGCAGCGTATGGGGGGGCACAGATACGCAGTATTTT

clone_size: -
cdr3_length: 16
d_call: -
v_call: TRBV5-1
j_call: TRBJ2-4
cdr3_aa: CASSLDLQGAKNIQYF
cdr3_nt: TGCGCCAGCAGCTTGGACCTACAGGGAGCCAAAAACATTCAGTACTTC

clone_size: -
cdr3_length: 13
d_call: -
v_call: TRBV19
j_call: TRBJ1-1
cdr3_aa: CASRRVGFTEAFF
cdr3_nt: TGTGCCAGTAGGCGGGTAGGTTTCACTGAAGCTTTCTTT

clone_size: -
cdr3_length: 17
d_call: -
v_call: TRBV5-6
j_call: TRBJ2-6
cdr3_aa: CASSSNTGARVANVLTF
cdr3_nt: TGTGCCAGCAGCTCAAACACTGGGGCTCGAGTGGCCAACGTCCTGACTTTC

clone_size: -
cdr3_length: 16
d_call: TRBD1
v_call: TRBV7-6
j_call: TRBJ1-4
cdr3_aa: CASSLSQGVTNEKLFF
cdr3_nt: TGTGCCAGCAGCTTATCGCAGGGGGTTACTAATGAAAAACTGTTTTTT

clone_size: -
cdr3_length: 16
d_call: -
v_call: TRBV5-4
j_call: TRBJ2-7
cdr3_aa: CASSGTPVTGAYEQYF
cdr3_nt: TGTGCCAGCAGCGGCACCCCCGTGACCGGGGCCTACGAGCAGTACTTC

clone_size: few
cdr3_length: 11
d_call: -
v_call: TRBV20-1
j_call: TRBJ1-4
cdr3_aa: CSARDPSKLFF
cdr3_nt: TGCAGTGCTAGAGATCCCTCCAAACTGTTTTTT

clone_size: -
cdr3_length: 12
d_call: -
v_call: TRBV10-2
j_call: TRBJ2-7
cdr3_aa: CASSDSLYEQYF
cdr3_nt: TGCGCCAGCAGTGACAGTCTCTACGAGCAGTACTTC

clone_size: -
cdr3_length: 14
d_call: -
v_call: TRBV6-8
j_call: TRBJ1-2
cdr3_aa: CASSAGTADYGYTF
cdr3_nt: TGTGCCAGCAGTGCCGGCACCGCGGACTATGGCTACACCTTC

clone_size: few
cdr3_length: 15
d_call: -
v_call: TRBV11-2
j_call: TRBJ2-7
cdr3_aa: CASSLVPRGRIEQYF
cdr3_nt: TGTGCCAGCAGCTTAGTACCCCGGGGTCGGATCGAGCAGTACTTC

clone_size: -
cdr3_length: 12
d_call: TRBD1
v_call: TRBV7-9
j_call: TRBJ1-2
cdr3_aa: CASSPTGDGYTF
cdr3_nt: TGTGCCAGCAGCCCGACAGGGGACGGCTACACCTTC

clone_size: -
cdr3_length: 11
d_call: -
v_call: TRBV11-2
j_call: TRBJ1-6
cdr3_aa: CASSIGSPLHF
cdr3_nt: TGTGCCAGCAGCATCGGTTCACCCCTCCACTTT

clone_size: few
cdr3_length: 14
d_call: -
v_call: TRBV6-4
j_call: TRBJ1-1
cdr3_aa: CASSVVAGNTEAFF
cdr3_nt: TGTGCCAGCAGTGTAGTGGCGGGGAACACTGAAGCTTTCTTT

clone_size: -
cdr3_length: 13
d_call: -
v_call: TRBV10-1
j_call: TRBJ2-3
cdr3_aa: CASPSQATDTQYF
cdr3_nt: TGCGCCAGCCCCTCCCAGGCCACAGATACGCAGTATTTT

clone_size: once
cdr3_length: 15
d_call: -
v_call: TRBV5-4
j_call: TRBJ1-6
cdr3_aa: CASSLEQGIYSPLHF
cdr3_nt: TGTGCCAGCAGCTTGGAGCAGGGAATTTATTCACCCCTCCACTTT

clone_size: -
cdr3_length: 17
d_call: TRBD1
v_call: TRBV6-1
j_call: TRBJ2-7
cdr3_aa: CASSERFRDRIVDEQYF
cdr3_nt: TGTGCCAGCAGTGAAAGATTTAGGGACAGGATCGTAGACGAGCAGTACTTC

clone_size: -
cdr3_length: 15
d_call: -
v_call: TRBV5-8
j_call: TRBJ2-3
cdr3_aa: CASSLTGIVQDTQYF
cdr3_nt: TGTGCCAGCAGCTTGACAGGGATCGTTCAAGATACGCAGTATTTT

clone_size: -
cdr3_length: 19
d_call: TRBD1
v_call: TRBV5-1
j_call: TRBJ2-6
cdr3_aa: CASSRLPGQGTSGANVLTF
cdr3_nt: TGCGCCAGCAGCCGACTTCCGGGACAGGGAACCTCTGGGGCCAACGTCCTGACTTTC

clone_size: -
cdr3_length: 15
d_call: -
v_call: TRBV2
j_call: TRBJ1-1
cdr3_aa: CASSEGLPPGTEAFF
cdr3_nt: TGTGCCAGCAGTGAAGGACTCCCCCCGGGCACTGAAGCTTTCTTT